The 5 T cell receptor beta chains presented below share a single source sample, sequenced in a study of monozygotic twins with inflammatory bowel disease. TCRdb reprocessed the 5' RACE reads, keeping one entry per CDR3 protein, no DNA. The table lists 160,000 or so distinct CDR3 sequences, with 2.4% in the top ten. Sequenced: blood. All receptors come from a human donor with ulcerative colitis or Crohn's disease, or a healthy co-twin of an affected twin (not recorded which).

This chain links TRBV6-6 with TRBJ1-2; the D call of TRBD1 rests on TCRdb alone, since no DNA is present to check it. Germline CDR1 is MNHNY and CDR2 is SVGAGI (reference sequence). The length of the CDR3 is 13 residues. The CDR3 protein is CASNGGDVYGYTF.

The V call is TRBV29-1, the J call TRBJ2-1; the TCRdb call, TRBD2, lacks DNA for checking. The CDR3 spans 13 residues. The germline CDR1 and CDR2 sequences are SQVTM and ANQGSEA. The CDR3 sequence is CSVGLEVRNEQFF.

The rearrangement links TRBV5-4 to TRBJ2-1; TCRdb's D gene call, TRBD2, goes unchecked for lack of DNA. Germline values: CDR1 SGHNT, CDR2 YYREEE (reference sequence). CDR3 length: 15 amino acids. The CDR3 sequence is CASSSQTSGKLEQFF.

The chain couples TRBV12-3 or TRBV12-4 to TRBJ2-3; the D call from TCRdb, TRBD1, cannot be confirmed without DNA. CDR3 length: 15 residues. The chain's CDR3 is CASSTSGGSTDTQYF.

The chain carries TRBV12-3 or TRBV12-4 and TRBJ2-7; the D call of TRBD1 rests on TCRdb alone, since no DNA is present to check it. This CDR3 comprises 17 residues. The CDR3 spells CASSFRPGQLDSSEQYF.